This T cell receptor (beta chain) was captured in a study of type 1 regulatory T cells. Study-wide background: This in vitro CD4 product, T-allo10, is enriched for Tr1 cells and alloantigen-specific.

Overall study results and limits: Type 1 regulatory T cells had a more restricted TCR repertoire than non-type 1 regulatory T cells.

This clonotype was observed a handful of times. Antigen: not known. V was trimmed by 7 bases and J by 0 bases, leaving 9 bases between them. Germline loops: CDR1 KGHSH, CDR2 LQKENI. CDR3 length: 13 amino acids. TCRdb used MiXCR to reprocess the reads, holding one entry per CDR3 protein. The sample consists of roughly 62,000 distinct CDR3 sequences, roughly 60% of them appearing once. The receptor comes from a human donor in good health. This chain links TRBV18 with TRBJ1-1; TRBD1 might be the D (6 bases). Sequencing was carried out using cultured non-Tr1 T cells, either the whole culture or a sorted T cell fraction (not recorded which). DNA for the CDR3: TGTGCCAGCTGTGGACAGTTGAACACTGAAGCTTTCTTT. As protein: CASCGQLNTEAFF.